At least ten counts were recorded for the clone carrying this TCR beta chain. Antigen unknown. This specimen belongs to a study of CD8+CD57+ T cells in acquired aplastic anemia. Across the whole study: Each DNA sample taken from sorted CD4+ and CD8+ cells came to about 3 ug on average. Overall study findings and caveats: Overlapping CD8+ CDR3 repertoires of patients and controls contained about 27 shared sequences. A significant difference in CD8+ Simpson's diversity between patients and controls was not found.

The template for TCR beta VDJ and CDR3 sequence profiling was genomic DNA. TCRdb fed the reads into MiXCR, producing one record per CDR3 protein. The repertoire consists of about 180,000 distinct CDR3 sequences, with 45% to 60% occurring once and the leading ten covering roughly 13%. Before being chosen for sequencing, patients had shown CD8+CD57+ cell expansion by flow cytometry. Acquired aplastic anemia of severe grade affected all patients. Per the germline V gene, CDR1 is MNHNS and CDR2 is SASEGT. This CDR3 region has 15 residues. Between the trimmed V and J ends, which lost 7 bases and 8 bases, there was a span of 18 bases.

The chain has TRBV6-1 and TRBJ1-6, with D perhaps matching TRBD1 (6 bases). This TCR was sampled from a human donor with aplastic anemia. The sequencing sample was made of sorted CD4+, CD8+, or CD8+CD57+ T cells (not recorded which) from PBMCs. The CDR3 reads CASNPGDTGYSPLHF. CDR3 DNA: TGTGCCAGCAACCCAGGGGACACAGGGTATTCACCCCTCCACTTT.